The rows below give T cell receptor beta chains drawn from one sample of a study of T-cell reconstitution after alpha-beta-depleted transplantation in children. Each CDR3 protein gets one entry after TCRdb re-called the PCR reads with MiXCR. The table records approximately 93,000 distinct CDR3 sequences, 8% to 9% of them present only once. The input for sequencing was PBMCs from the stem cell graft donor, taken from the stem cell graft. These receptors all come from a human donor who donated a stem cell graft to a child with congenital amegakaryocytic thrombocytopenia. Both conserved end residues are part of each CDR3. The D gene is left open where the match is weak. Only some rows state a clone size, as once, few, many or a class for expanded clones.

D gene	V gene	clone size	J gene	CDR3 DNA	CDR3 protein
NA	TRBV27	many	TRBJ2-3	TGTGCCAGCAGTTATAGGAGGGGGCTCGGATACACAGATACGCAGTATTTT	CASSYRRGLGYTDTQYF
NA	TRBV5-1	NA	TRBJ2-6	TGCGCCAGCAGCGAGGTGGGGCCCGGGGGGGCCAACGTCCTGACTTTC	CASSEVGPGGANVLTF
TRBD1	TRBV4-1	many	TRBJ2-2	TGCGCCAGCAGCCCCGTACCCTACAGGGGGACCGGGGAGCTGTTTTTT	CASSPVPYRGTGELFF
NA	TRBV5-4	NA	TRBJ2-5	TGTGCCAGCAGCCCCGCCGGGTCTCTTGAGGGAGAGACCCAGTACTTC	CASSPAGSLEGETQYF
TRBD1	TRBV20-1	many	TRBJ2-7	TGCAGTGCTGGTACGCCGGGGACAGGGGTTAGGCAGTACTTC	CSAGTPGTGVRQYF
NA	TRBV6-2/TRBV6-3	many	TRBJ2-1	TGTGCCAGCAGCGCACTTGGACCAGCAGGCGGTGAGCAGTTCTTC	CASSALGPAGGEQFF
TRBD1	TRBV7-3	many	TRBJ1-6	TGTGCCAGCAGCCGGACAGGCCCGAATTCACCCCTCCACTTT	CASSRTGPNSPLHF
TRBD2	TRBV20-1	many	TRBJ2-1	TGCAGTGCTAGGGGACTAGTTGGGGATGAGCAGTTCTTC	CSARGLVGDEQFF
NA	TRBV2	few	TRBJ2-1	TGTGCCAGCGGCCCCGTTTCGGGCCTTACCTACAATGAGCAGTTCTTC	CASGPVSGLTYNEQFF
NA	TRBV5-1	few	TRBJ2-7	TGCGCCAGCAGCTTCGGTGGCGGATCCTTTGACGAGCAGTACTTC	CASSFGGGSFDEQYF
NA	TRBV30	NA	TRBJ1-5	TGTGCCTGGAGTGTAACTGGGTGGAATCAGCCCCAGCATTTT	CAWSVTGWNQPQHF
NA	TRBV9	many	TRBJ2-5	TGTGCCAGCAGCGTTGGGGGGACCCAAGAGACCCAGTACTTC	CASSVGGTQETQYF
NA	TRBV7-8	many	TRBJ2-1	TGTGCCAGCACCTCCCGAAGCGTCTCAGATGAGCAGTTCTTC	CASTSRSVSDEQFF
NA	TRBV20-1	many	TRBJ2-1	TGCAGTACCTCGGGGGTGGATAATGAGCAGTTCTTC	CSTSGVDNEQFF
TRBD1	TRBV29-1	many	TRBJ2-7	TGCAGCGTTGGCCCGACAGGGGTGAACGAGCAGTACTTC	CSVGPTGVNEQYF
NA	TRBV20-1	many	TRBJ2-1	TGCAGTGCTAGAGATTCGGTCTACAATGAGCAGTTCTTC	CSARDSVYNEQFF
TRBD2	TRBV7-2	many	TRBJ2-7	TGTGCCAGCAGCTTAAGACTAGCGGAGTACGAGCAGTACTTC	CASSLRLAEYEQYF
NA	TRBV29-1	many	TRBJ2-5	TGCAGCGTTGATTCGGGTTTGGGACAAGAGACCCAGTACTTC	CSVDSGLGQETQYF
NA	TRBV7-9	many	TRBJ2-1	TGTGCCAGCAGCTTCAACAACCAGGGGTCCAATGAGCAGTTCTTC	CASSFNNQGSNEQFF
TRBD2	TRBV29-1	many	TRBJ2-7	TGCAGCGTTATGGCTAGCGGAGGCCACGAGCAGTACTTC	CSVMASGGHEQYF
TRBD1	TRBV6-5	many	TRBJ1-6	TGTGCCAGCAGTTACTCGACAGGGCTGCGATCACCCCTCCACTTT	CASSYSTGLRSPLHF
TRBD2	TRBV29-1	many	TRBJ2-7	TGCAGCGTCAGTAGCGGGAGTAGCGAGCAGTACTTC	CSVSSGSSEQYF
NA	TRBV3-1	NA	TRBJ2-1	TGTGCCAGCAGCCAAAAGAGCAGCTACAATGAGCAGTTCTTC	CASSQKSSYNEQFF
NA	TRBV5-6	many	TRBJ2-1	TGTGCCAGCAGTTTCCCCGGGCGGTGGGGGAGTAACAATGAGCAGTTCTTC	CASSFPGRWGSNNEQFF
NA	TRBV3-1	many	TRBJ1-2	TGTGCCAGCAGCCAAGACAGCCACTATGGCTACACCTTC	CASSQDSHYGYTF
TRBD2	TRBV11-2	many	TRBJ2-1	TGTGCCAGCAGCTTCACGGGGGGAGTCGATGAGCAGTTCTTC	CASSFTGGVDEQFF
TRBD1	TRBV12-3/TRBV12-4	many	TRBJ2-6	TGTGCCAGCAGCGCCCGGACAGGGGGCGTTGGGGCCAACGTCCTGACTTTC	CASSARTGGVGANVLTF
TRBD1	TRBV12-3/TRBV12-4	NA	TRBJ2-1	TGTGCCAGCAGCCGACAGGGAATGGTATACAATGAGCAGTTCTTC	CASSRQGMVYNEQFF
NA	TRBV7-8	many	TRBJ1-1	TGTGCCAGCAGCTTAGCGCGATTTAGCAGGGGCAGGACTGAAGCTTTCTTT	CASSLARFSRGRTEAFF
NA	TRBV20-1	many	TRBJ2-2	TGCAGTGCTTCCGGGCCACTAGCATCCGGGGAGCTGTTTTTT	CSASGPLASGELFF
NA	TRBV12-3/TRBV12-4	many	TRBJ2-2	TGTGCCAGCATCCTCTGGGGCGGGGAGCTGTTTTTT	CASILWGGELFF
TRBD1	TRBV5-1	many	TRBJ2-1	TGCGCCAGCAGCTTGGGACAGGGTGAAAATGAGCAGTTCTTC	CASSLGQGENEQFF
NA	TRBV18	NA	TRBJ2-5	TGTGCCAGCTCACCACCGTCAGTCTCAGAGACCCAGTACTTC	CASSPPSVSETQYF
NA	TRBV7-8	many	TRBJ1-6	TGTGCCAGCAGCCGTGAAGAAAATTCACCCCTCCACTTT	CASSREENSPLHF
TRBD1	TRBV20-1	many	TRBJ1-6	TGCAGTGCCAGAGGGGGTGGGACAGGCAATTCACCCCTCCACTTT	CSARGGGTGNSPLHF
NA	TRBV12-3/TRBV12-4	many	TRBJ1-2	TGTGCCAGCAGTCAAAGGGTCCAGCGAAGGTTGTATGGCTACACCTTC	CASSQRVQRRLYGYTF
NA	TRBV20-1	many	TRBJ1-1	TGCAGTGCTAGAGGTCCCAGGGACACTGAAGCTTTCTTT	CSARGPRDTEAFF
NA	TRBV29-1	many	TRBJ2-3	TGCAGCGTTGAAATTGGGGAACCGGGGGATACGCAGTATTTT	CSVEIGEPGDTQYF
NA	TRBV12-3/TRBV12-4	NA	TRBJ2-3	TGTGCCGTATCGCTTGGCCATACGCAGTATTTT	CAVSLGHTQYF
TRBD2	TRBV7-2	many	TRBJ2-5	TGTGCCAGCAGCTTACTCGGGGGAAAAGCGGGAACCCAGTACTTC	CASSLLGGKAGTQYF
TRBD1	TRBV5-1	many	TRBJ2-7	TGCGCCAGCAGCCCCGGGACAGGGAAGTTTTACGAGCAGTACTTC	CASSPGTGKFYEQYF
NA	TRBV20-1	many	TRBJ2-1	TGCAGTGCTAGAGAGGGTGGCAATGAGCAGTTCTTC	CSAREGGNEQFF